This section outlines one T cell receptor (beta chain) sequence together with its context. Antigen specificity is unknown. The junction and the germline gene differ at one end; a read error may be behind it. This CDR3 is 16 amino acids long. Germline loops: CDR1 SGHAT, CDR2 FQNNGV. Co-extracted RNA and DNA came from roughly 20-30 mg of unsorted bulk tissue. Starting material of 500 ng total RNA yielded TCR beta cDNA via a constant-region primer. ARM-PCR, slightly modified, supplied the TCR beta libraries through three nested multiplex PCR rounds. The first two PCR rounds used TRBV1-TRBV30 primers with a Cbeta primer, approximately 9 cycles each. TCRdb analysed the multiplex PCR reads with MiXCR anew, one entry per CDR3 protein. The data hold about 200,000 distinct CDR3 sequences, with 85% observed a single time. These data come from a study of tumor-infiltrating lymphocytes in primary liver carcinoma. Study conclusions and caveats: Blood had a significantly lower top-250-clone fraction than tumors did (p = 0.039). It was observed that only about 8-24% of the top clones appeared in every one of the five tumor regions.

The V call is TRBV11-2, the J call TRBJ1-5; TRBD1 might be the D (6 bases). This sequence originates from a man aged 40-49 years with primary liver carcinoma and hepatitis B virus infection. Material: tumor tissue from primary liver carcinoma. The CDR3 DNA is TGTGCCGGCAGTCTAAAAGGGGGACTGACGAATCAGCTCCAGCATTTT. This gives the protein CAGSLKGGLTNQLQHF.